The rows below give T cell receptor beta chains drawn from one sample of a study of T-cell reconstitution after alpha-beta-depleted transplantation in children. TCRdb fed the PCR reads into MiXCR, producing one record per CDR3 protein. The sample contains a few hundred thousand distinct CDR3 sequences, 13% of which appear only once. This material consisted of PBMCs, taken from the stem cell graft. The source of these receptors is a human donor who donated a stem cell graft to a child with Fanconi anemia. Each CDR3 is given with its conserved first and last residue. D genes are given only for firm matches. A row's size may be missing; if present it is once, few, many or a size class.

v_gene	j_gene	abundance	d_gene	CDR3nt	CDR3aa
TRBV20-1	TRBJ2-1	many	NA	TGCAGTGCTCAGGTGGTCGGGGCACATGAGCAGTTCTTC	CSAQVVGAHEQFF
TRBV20-1	TRBJ2-2	few	TRBD1	TGCAGTGCTAGTGATGCAGGGACAGCGAACACCGGGGAGCTGTTTTTT	CSASDAGTANTGELFF
TRBV5-1	TRBJ2-3	NA	NA	TGCGCCAGCAGCTTGGCAGGGGTCCTTTATACGCAGTATTTT	CASSLAGVLYTQYF
TRBV28	TRBJ1-1	many	NA	TGTGCCAGCAGTGCCCCGGGACGGCTAACTGAAGCTTTCTTT	CASSAPGRLTEAFF
TRBV5-1	TRBJ1-2	NA	NA	TGCGCCAGCAGCCCGGCTTCCCAGGGGGGCTACACCTTC	CASSPASQGGYTF
TRBV5-5	TRBJ1-5	few	TRBD1	TGTGCCAGCAGCGCAGGCCGGGACAGGGGCAATCAGCCCCAGCATTTT	CASSAGRDRGNQPQHF
TRBV11-2	TRBJ1-1	few	NA	TGTGCCAGCAGCTCACAATCCGGGACAATCATGAACACTGAAGCTTTCTTT	CASSSQSGTIMNTEAFF
TRBV20-1	TRBJ2-1	NA	TRBD2	TGCAGTGCTAGGGTCCCTAGCGGGGGGAATAATGAGCAGTTCTTC	CSARVPSGGNNEQFF
TRBV6-5	TRBJ1-2	few	NA	TGTGCCAGCGGAACCGCCGCAGGCTACACCTTC	CASGTAAGYTF
TRBV7-9	TRBJ1-4	NA	NA	TGTGCCAGCAGCTTAGAAGGCGGATTGGGAAAACTGTTTTTT	CASSLEGGLGKLFF
TRBV6-2/TRBV6-3	TRBJ1-1	few	NA	TGTGCCAGCAGAGTAGGACGGGCTGAAGCTTTCTTT	CASRVGRAEAFF
TRBV11-1	TRBJ2-5	NA	TRBD1	TGTGCCAGCAGCCATACACAGAGGATCAACAGGGGGGACCCCCCAGGGACCCAGTACTTC	CASSHTQRINRGDPPGTQYF
TRBV20-1	TRBJ2-5	once	NA	TGCAGTGCCCAAGGGCAATTCCAAGAGACCCAGTACTTC	CSAQGQFQETQYF
TRBV25-1	TRBJ1-1	many	NA	TGTGCCAGCAGTGAATATGGGCCAGGGAAGAACACTGAAGCTTTCTTT	CASSEYGPGKNTEAFF
TRBV12-3/TRBV12-4	TRBJ2-2	many	NA	TGTGCCAGCAGACTCACAGGTGCCGGGGAGCTGTTTTTT	CASRLTGAGELFF
TRBV6-1	TRBJ1-2	many	NA	TGTGCCAGCAGCTCCCCACAAATTCACTATGGCTACACCTTC	CASSSPQIHYGYTF
TRBV20-1	TRBJ2-6	few	NA	TGCAGTGCAGTCGACAGGACCGCCGCTGGGGCCAACGTCCTGACTTTC	CSAVDRTAAGANVLTF
TRBV5-1	TRBJ2-1	few	NA	TGCGCCAGCAGCTACACGGACAGCTCCTACAATGAGCAGTTCTTC	CASSYTDSSYNEQFF
TRBV9	TRBJ2-1	NA	NA	TGTGCCAGCAGCGTAGAGTCCAGCAATGAGCAGTTCTTC	CASSVESSNEQFF
TRBV20-1	TRBJ1-1	few	NA	TGCAGTGCTAGTGAGGGGGACACTGAAGCTTTCTTT	CSASEGDTEAFF
TRBV12-3/TRBV12-4	TRBJ1-2	few	NA	TGTGCCAGCAGTTTCACCATAGATGGCTACACCTTC	CASSFTIDGYTF
TRBV6-5	TRBJ1-1	NA	NA	TGTGCCAGCAGTTACGCAGGGACCACTGAAGCTTTCTTT	CASSYAGTTEAFF
TRBV4-3	TRBJ2-2	few	NA	TGCGCCAGCAGCCAAGGACTTCTGGGGGCCACCGGGGAGCTGTTTTTT	CASSQGLLGATGELFF
TRBV2	TRBJ2-3	NA	NA	TGTGCCAGCAGTGAAGCGCTTAGAGGGGATAGGCAGTATTTT	CASSEALRGDRQYF
TRBV27	TRBJ1-1	NA	NA	TGTGCCAGCAGTTTACTGGGGAAATCTGAAGCTTTCTTT	CASSLLGKSEAFF
TRBV5-1	TRBJ1-1	NA	TRBD1	TGCGCCAGCAGCGACGGTCCCCGGACAGGAGGGTCCACTGAAGCTTTCTTT	CASSDGPRTGGSTEAFF
TRBV25-1	TRBJ2-3	NA	NA	TGTGCCAGCAGTGAAGTAAAGACAGGCTCCACAGATACGCAGTATTTT	CASSEVKTGSTDTQYF
TRBV27	TRBJ1-5	NA	NA	TGTGCCAGCAGCGGACATGTCAATCAGCCCCAGCATTTT	CASSGHVNQPQHF
TRBV19	TRBJ2-6	NA	NA	TGTGCCAGTAGTATTGGTTCCGGGGCCAACGTCCTGACTTTC	CASSIGSGANVLTF
TRBV7-2	TRBJ2-1	NA	TRBD2	TGTGCCAGCAGCTCCCGGACTAGCCAGGATGAGCAGTTCTTC	CASSSRTSQDEQFF
TRBV4-3	TRBJ1-5	NA	NA	TGCGCCAGCAGCCAAGATTACTATCAGCCCCAGCATTTT	CASSQDYYQPQHF
TRBV5-1	TRBJ1-1	many	NA	TGCGCCAGCAGCTTAGGGGACGGAAATGAAGCTTTCTTT	CASSLGDGNEAFF
TRBV11-2	TRBJ2-1	few	NA	TGTGCCAGCAGCTTATTGAAGGGGCCCTACAATGAGCAGTTCTTC	CASSLLKGPYNEQFF
TRBV6-6	TRBJ2-3	NA	NA	TGTGCCAGCAGTTGGGACGGCCCGGGTACGCAGTATTTT	CASSWDGPGTQYF
TRBV7-6	TRBJ2-3	NA	TRBD2	TGTGCCAGCAGCTTAGTAGCGGGGGCTAACACAGATACGCAGTATTTT	CASSLVAGANTDTQYF